The 19 T cell receptor beta chains below were found in one sample sequenced in a study of shared clonotypes between healthy human individuals. Data came from immunoSEQ multiplex PCR; TCRdb stores just in-frame clones and leaves some out. The sample records under 1,100,000 clones, more than 60% being singletons. The material sequenced was memory CD4+ T cells sorted from blood. The subset here: CD45RA-negative fraction. Receptors originate from a young man in good health.

The V call is TRBV5-4, the J call TRBJ2-3; TRBD1 might be the D (5 bases). This CDR3 has 13 amino acids. Per the germline V gene, CDR1 is SGHNT and CDR2 is YYREEE (reference sequence). V gave up 4 bases and J gave up 8 bases, with 14 bases separating them. DNA for the CDR3: TGTGCCAGCAGCCCCGACAGAATACGTACGCAGTATTTT. Its translation: CASSPDRIRTQYF. Full variable domain (rest looked up from reference TRBV5-4 and TRBJ2-3): ETGVTQSPTHLIKTRGQQVTLRCSSQSGHNTVSWYQQALGQGPQFIFQYYREEENGRGNFPPRFSGLQFPNYSSELNVNALELDDSALYLCASSPDRIRTQYFGPGTRLTVL.

The chain combines TRBV19 with TRBJ1-4; TRBD1 might be the D (6 bases). The V gene's germline CDR1 is LNHDA and CDR2 SQIVND (reference sequence). This CDR3 contains 13 residues. Trimming took off 6 bases at V and 7 bases at J, with 12 bases between the two ends. DNA of the CDR3: TGTGCCAGTAGACGCCGGGACACTGAAAAACTGTTTTTT. Amino acids: CASRRRDTEKLFF.

This rearrangement joins TRBV16 to TRBJ1-1, with TRBD1 as a possible D gene (6 bases). Germline-derived CDR1 and CDR2 are KGHSY and FQNENV. V lost 0 bases, J lost 0 bases, and 14 bases lay in between. The CDR3 extends over 17 amino acids. The CDR3, as DNA: TGTGCCAGCAGCCAATCTTCAGGGGTAAGAATGAACACTGAAGCTTTCTTT. It codes for CASSQSSGVRMNTEAFF. Drawing the rest from reference TRBV16 and TRBJ1-1, the complete variable domain is GEEVAQTPKHLVRGEGQKAKLYCAPIKGHSYVFWYQQVLKNEFKFLISFQNENVFDETGMPKERFSAKCLPNSPCSLEIQATKLEDSAVYFCASSQSSGVRMNTEAFFGQGTRLTVV.

V and J are TRBV15 and TRBJ1-2; 9 nucleotides agree with TRBD1. Trimming at V came to 5 bases and at J to 3 bases, leaving 16 bases not matched to a gene. Germline CDR1 LNHNV, CDR2 YYDKDF (reference sequence). CDR3 length: 18 residues. CDR3 coding DNA: TGTGCCACCAGCTCGGCGACACTAGACAGGGGGGGCCACTATGGCTACACCTTC. It is translated as CATSSATLDRGGHYGYTF. Filled out from reference TRBV15 and TRBJ1-2, the complete variable domain reads DAMVIQNPRYQVTQFGKPVTLSCSQTLNHNVMYWYQQKSSQAPKLLFHYYDKDFNNEADTPDNFQSRRPNTSFCFLDIRSPGLGDTAMYLCATSSATLDRGGHYGYTFGSGTRLTVV.

The chain links TRBV5-5 to TRBJ2-5, with D perhaps TRBD1 (6 bases). Looked up from germline, CDR1 is SGHKS and CDR2 is YYEKEE (reference sequence). Trimming took 4 bases from V and 5 from J, leaving 15 bases between them. The CDR3 loop spans 14 amino acids. CDR3 bases: TGTGCCAGCAGCCATCAGGGGCTCGGGGAGACCCAGTACTTC. It codes for CASSHQGLGETQYF.

Comments on this clone: Other DNA sequences in this sample translate to the same CDR3. The chain recombines TRBV10-3 with TRBJ1-1; D gene ambiguous. The CDR3 is made up of 14 amino acids. Germline V gene data show CDR1 as ENHRY and CDR2 as SYGVKD. V lost 3 bases and J 2 bases, leaving 10 bases between the germline ends. CDR3 residues: CAISDRGGNTEAFF. Written as DNA, the CDR3 is TGTGCCATCAGTGACCGGGGTGGAAACACTGAAGCTTTCTTT.

The rearrangement links TRBV10-3 to TRBJ1-1, with D tentatively TRBD1 (5 bases). Germline V gives CDR1 ENHRY, CDR2 SYGVKD. V dropped 6 bases and J dropped 4 bases, with 12 bases sitting between them. CDR3 size: 13 residues. The CDR3 region has the DNA TGTGCCATCAGGGCGACAGACACCACTGAAGCTTTCTTT. Amino acids: CAIRATDTTEAFF.

This clone was recorded once. The rearrangement joins TRBV2 to TRBJ1-1, with 10 bases lining up with TRBD1. The CDR3 runs to 16 residues. J lost 1 base, V lost 4 bases, and 6 bases had no gene match. Germline-derived CDR1 and CDR2 are SNHLY and FYNNEI. The CDR3 spells CASSVRDRGWNTEAFF. Here the CDR3 DNA reads TGTGCCAGCAGTGTCCGGGACAGGGGCTGGAACACTGAAGCTTTCTTT.

The V and J genes are TRBV18 and TRBJ2-5; TRBD1 matches at 9 bases. V trimming: 5 bases; J trimming: 5 bases; junction bases outside the gene matches: 9. This CDR3 has 15 residues. Germline CDR1 reads KGHSH; CDR2 reads LQKENI. Here the CDR3 reads CASSTIGQGRETQYF. In DNA form, the CDR3 reads TGTGCCAGCTCAACTATCGGACAGGGGAGGGAGACCCAGTACTTC. Supplemented by reference TRBV18 and TRBJ2-5, the full variable domain reads NAGVMQNPRHLVRRRGQEARLRCSPMKGHSHVYWYRQLPEEGLKFMVYLQKENIIDESGMPKERFSAEFPKEGPSILRIQQVVRGDSAAYFCASSTIGQGRETQYFGPGTRLLVL.

The CDR3 coding sequence is TGTGCCAGCAGCTTAGCCCACGAACACTCCTACGAGCAGTACTTC. This codes for CASSLAHEHSYEQYF. The V call is TRBV11-2, the J call TRBJ2-7; D is ambiguous. This CDR3 has 15 amino acids. Germline CDR1 and CDR2: SGHAT and FQNNGV. V lost 1 base to trimming and J lost 0 bases, with 10 bases between them.

This clone was seen a single time. V and J are TRBV19 and TRBJ2-2; a possible D gene is TRBD2 (6 bases). V lost 3 bases, J lost 6 bases, and 20 bases lay in between. This CDR3 comprises 17 residues. CDR1 and CDR2 (germline): LNHDA, SQIVND (reference sequence). This chain's CDR3 is CASSISRNAGWAGELFF. For the CDR3, the DNA is TGTGCCAGTAGTATCTCCCGTAATGCGGGGTGGGCCGGGGAGCTGTTTTTT.

This clone was counted at least ten times. This sample includes further DNA sequences coding for the same CDR3. V gene TRBV7-2 combines with J gene TRBJ2-3, with no clear D. Germline loops: CDR1 SGHTA, CDR2 FQGNSA. Trimming shortened V by 4 bases and J by 2 bases, and 4 bases separated the two germline ends. The CDR3 covers 12 residues. CDR3 DNA sequence: TGTGCCAGCAGCTCTTACACAGATACGCAGTATTTT. Protein product: CASSSYTDTQYF. The full variable domain, completed using reference TRBV7-2 and TRBJ2-3, is GAGVSQSPSNKVTEKGKDVELRCDPISGHTALYWYRQSLGQGLEFLIYFQGNSAPDKSGLPSDRFSAERTGGSVSTLTIQRTQQEDSAVYLCASSSYTDTQYFGPGTRLTVL.

The V gene is TRBV7-9, the J gene TRBJ2-3, with no clear D. Trimming removed 3 bases at V and 1 base at J, with 8 bases between. The CDR3 consists of 14 residues. The germline CDR1 and CDR2 sequences are SEHNR and FQNEAQ (reference sequence). The CDR3 DNA follows: TGTGCCAGCAGCTTGACGACTGGCACAGATACGCAGTATTTT. Translation gives CASSLTTGTDTQYF.

This clone was counted only a few times. The rearrangement joins TRBV9 to TRBJ2-1; D ambiguous. Trimming left V 0 bases short and J 9 bases short, with 10 bases between. The CDR3 contains 13 residues. Germline lookup yields CDR1 SGDLS and CDR2 YYNGEE. The CDR3 sequence: CASSVVKAGEQFF. The CDR3 DNA is TGTGCCAGCAGCGTAGTTAAGGCAGGTGAGCAGTTCTTC.

This clone came up once. The chain uses TRBV6-6 and TRBJ1-2; perhaps TRBD1 as D (6 bases). Germline CDR1 MNHNY, CDR2 SVGAGI (reference sequence). The germline V and J ends were trimmed by 8 bases and 0 bases, with 19 bases remaining between them. The length of the CDR3 is 16 residues. In nucleotides, the CDR3 is TGTGCCAGCTCCGAATCGCTGGGGGCCTCTAACTATGGCTACACCTTC. Amino acid sequence: CASSESLGASNYGYTF.

This clone was counted only a few times. This chain joins TRBV5-1 and TRBJ2-5, with 7 positions matching TRBD2. The CDR3 covers 17 residues. CDR1 is SGHRS, CDR2 YFSETQ, per germline. Trimming removed 0 bases from V and 4 bases from J; junction bases left unmatched: 12. The CDR3 bases are TGCGCCAGCAGCTTGGGGGCTCTATCTTCGGGAGGAGAGACCCAGTACTTC. Translated: CASSLGALSSGGETQYF.

This rearrangement joins TRBV2 to TRBJ2-6; TRBD1 aligns across 7 bases. The CDR3 consists of 16 residues. Looked up from germline, CDR1 is SNHLY and CDR2 is FYNNEI. V trimming: 5 bases; J trimming: 0 bases; junction bases outside the gene matches: 4. This CDR3 reads CASSRDRVSGANVLTF. CDR3 nucleotide sequence: TGTGCCAGCAGTCGGGACAGAGTCTCTGGGGCCAACGTCCTGACTTTC.

This clone appeared a single time. This chain joins TRBV2 and TRBJ1-2; a possible D gene is TRBD1 (5 bases). There are 14 residues in the CDR3. V was shortened by 6 bases and J by 8 bases, with 19 bases between the two germline ends. Looked up from germline, CDR1 is SNHLY and CDR2 is FYNNEI. In DNA, the CDR3 is TGTGCCAGCAGGGTACAGGCGGAAAAGGGCGGCTACACCTTC. This encodes CASRVQAEKGGYTF.

The V gene is TRBV7-9, the J gene TRBJ1-2, with 7 bases matching TRBD1. The junction had 10 bases not matched to a gene; V was cut back by 1 base and J by 8 bases. Germline V gene lookup returns CDR1 SEHNR and CDR2 FQNEAQ (reference sequence). The CDR3 loop spans 15 amino acids. The chain's CDR3 is CASSLGSGQGGGYTF. The CDR3 bases are TGTGCCAGCAGCTTAGGTTCCGGGCAGGGGGGCGGCTACACCTTC.